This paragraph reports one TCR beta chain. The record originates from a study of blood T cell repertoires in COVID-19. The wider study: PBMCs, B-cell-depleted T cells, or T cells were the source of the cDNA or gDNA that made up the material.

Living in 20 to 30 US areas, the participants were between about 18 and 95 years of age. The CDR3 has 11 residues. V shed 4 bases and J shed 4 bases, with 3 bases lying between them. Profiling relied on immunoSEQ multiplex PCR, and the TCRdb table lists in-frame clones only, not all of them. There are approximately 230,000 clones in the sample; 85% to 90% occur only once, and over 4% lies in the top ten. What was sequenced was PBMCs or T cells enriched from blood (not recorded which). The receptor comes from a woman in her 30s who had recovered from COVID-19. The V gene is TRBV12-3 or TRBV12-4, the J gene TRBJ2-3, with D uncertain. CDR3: CASSSADTQYF. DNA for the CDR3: TGTGCCAGCAGTTCGGCAGATACGCAGTATTTT.